This TCR beta chain was sequenced in a study of siplizumab effects on memory and regulatory T cells. About this clone: Antigen specificity is unknown.

Overall study findings and caveats: With siplizumab, Treg-derived clones averaged roughly 66% of mappable alloreactive CD4+ clones, versus 26.9% in controls.

Germline V gene sequence: CDR1 MNHEY, CDR2 SMNVEV (reference sequence). This CDR3 comprises 14 residues. Trimming cost V 5 bases and J 4 bases; bases outside gene matches: 6. Method: immunoSEQ multiplex PCR; TCRdb's copy keeps in-frame clones and lacks some. There are about 120,000 clones in the sample; roughly 94% occur only once, and under 2% lies in the top ten. The gene calls are TRBV27 and TRBJ2-7; 9 bases map to TRBD2. This receptor was identified in a human donor in good health. The sample comprised non-Treg CD4+ T cells sorted from blood. This CDR3 is CASSGISGSYEQYF. The CDR3 region has the DNA TGTGCCAGCAGTGGAATTAGCGGGAGTTACGAGCAGTACTTC.